The source of this T cell receptor beta chain is a study of shared clonotypes between healthy human individuals. For the study at large: Researchers assigned three CD4 naive, three CD4 memory, two CD8 naive and one CD8 memory plate to each donor.

Germline-derived CDR1 and CDR2 are MNHEY and SVGAGI. V lost 8 bases and J 3 bases, leaving 11 bases between the germline ends. The CDR3 sequence is 13 residues long. In the case of this clone: Other DNA sequences in the sample encode the same CDR3.

CD8 cells classed as naive were CD45RO-negative and positively selected for CCR7, excluding terminally differentiated effector memory CD45RA+ cells. The donors, all of them Caucasian adults, lived in Nashville, Tennessee. Method: immunoSEQ multiplex PCR; TCRdb's copy keeps in-frame clones and lacks some. The sample has about 2,200,000 clones, 90% to 95% seen once. The V gene is TRBV6-5, the J gene TRBJ2-1; D assignment may be TRBD1 or TRBD2 (5 bases each). Sequencing input: naive CD8+ T cells from PBMCs. The TCR sequence derives from a man between 18 and 29 years old in good health. Some clones in this sample may be carry-over from other donors' samples. The CDR3 DNA sequence: TGTGCCAGCGGCTCAGGGAGCTACAATGAGCAGTTCTTC. Its protein product is CASGSGSYNEQFF.